This paragraph reports one T cell receptor beta chain. In germline, CDR1 is KGHDR, CDR2 SFDVKD. Trimming at V came to 3 bases and at J to 7 bases, leaving 11 bases not matched to a gene. CDR3 length: 16 residues. These data are taken from a study of blood T cell repertoires in COVID-19. Study background: The study drew acute and convalescent COVID-19 samples from the United States, Italy and Spain. Nucleic acid was either cDNA or gDNA, and it came from T cells, B-cell-depleted T cells, or PBMCs.

Original data processing: It was from reference gene primer amplification that nucleated cell counts were estimated. Produced via immunoSEQ multiplex PCR; TCRdb's table is partial and in-frame only. From that table come the V and J calls and clone size; the DNA was used to work out D and trimming. Counted here are roughly 92,000 clones, 90% occurring once; the ten biggest clones make up about 5%. This sequence originates from a man aged 50-59 years with acute or convalescent COVID-19. This chain connects TRBV24-1 to TRBJ2-1, with 7 positions matching TRBD1. The sequencing sample was made of peripheral blood. The CDR3 sequence is CATSDTTGAALNEQFF. CDR3 nucleotides: TGTGCCACCAGTGATACTACAGGGGCGGCTTTAAATGAGCAGTTCTTC.